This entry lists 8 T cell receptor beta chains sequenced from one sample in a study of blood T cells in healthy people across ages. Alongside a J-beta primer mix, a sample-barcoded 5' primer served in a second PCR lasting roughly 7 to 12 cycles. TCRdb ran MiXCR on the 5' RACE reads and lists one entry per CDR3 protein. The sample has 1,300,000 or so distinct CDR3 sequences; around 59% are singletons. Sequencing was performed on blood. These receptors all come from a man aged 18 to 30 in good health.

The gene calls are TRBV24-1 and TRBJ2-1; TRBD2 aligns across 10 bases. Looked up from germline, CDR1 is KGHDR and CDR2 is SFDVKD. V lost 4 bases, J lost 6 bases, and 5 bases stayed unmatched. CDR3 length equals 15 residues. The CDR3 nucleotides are TGTGCCACCAGTGAATCCGGACTAGCGGCCAATGAGCAGTTCTTC. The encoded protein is CATSESGLAANEQFF.

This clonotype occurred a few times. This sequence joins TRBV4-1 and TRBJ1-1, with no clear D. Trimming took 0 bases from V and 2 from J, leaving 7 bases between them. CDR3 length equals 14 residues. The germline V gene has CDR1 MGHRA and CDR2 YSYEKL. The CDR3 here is CASSQDQFNTEAFF. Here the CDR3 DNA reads TGCGCCAGCAGCCAAGATCAATTCAACACTGAAGCTTTCTTT.

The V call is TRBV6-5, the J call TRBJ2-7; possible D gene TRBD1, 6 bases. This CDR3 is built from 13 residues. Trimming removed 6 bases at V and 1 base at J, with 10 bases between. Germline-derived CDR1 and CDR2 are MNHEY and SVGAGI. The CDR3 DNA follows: TGTGCCAGCAGCAAAGGACAGTCCTACGAGCAGTACTTC. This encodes CASSKGQSYEQYF.

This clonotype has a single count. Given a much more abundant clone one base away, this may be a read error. CDR3 protein: CASSLHDNEQFF. The CDR3 DNA is TGTGCCAGCAGCTTACATGACAATGAGCAGTTCTTC. The chain has TRBV11-2 and TRBJ2-1, with no clear D. The CDR3 totals 12 residues. Trimming shortened V by 2 bases and J by 5 bases, and 4 bases separated the two germline ends. The germline V gene encodes CDR1 SGHAT and CDR2 FQNNGV.

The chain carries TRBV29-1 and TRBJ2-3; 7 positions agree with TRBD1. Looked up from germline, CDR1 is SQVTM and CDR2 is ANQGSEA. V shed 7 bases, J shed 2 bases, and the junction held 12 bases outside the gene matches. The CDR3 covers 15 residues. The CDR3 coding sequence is TGCAGCGCCTCGTACAGGGGCGACTTCACAGATACGCAGTATTTT. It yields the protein CSASYRGDFTDTQYF.

CDR3 sequence (DNA): TGTGCCAGCAGGACAAGCTCCTATAATTCACCCCTCCACTTT. It specifies CASRTSSYNSPLHF. The V gene is TRBV6-1, the J gene TRBJ1-6; no reliable D call. Between the trimmed V and J ends, which lost 6 bases and 0 bases, there was a span of 6 bases. Per the germline V gene, CDR1 is MNHNS and CDR2 is SASEGT. CDR3 size: 14 residues.

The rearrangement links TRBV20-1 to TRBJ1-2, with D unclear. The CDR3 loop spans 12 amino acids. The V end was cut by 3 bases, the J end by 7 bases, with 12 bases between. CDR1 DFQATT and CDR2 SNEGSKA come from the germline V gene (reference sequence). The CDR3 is CSASATSCGYTF. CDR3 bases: TGCAGTGCTAGTGCTACCTCCTGTGGCTACACCTTC.

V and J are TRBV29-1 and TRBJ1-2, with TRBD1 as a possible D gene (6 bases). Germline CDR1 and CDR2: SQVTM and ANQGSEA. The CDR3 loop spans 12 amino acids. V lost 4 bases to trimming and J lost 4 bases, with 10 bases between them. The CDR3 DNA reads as TGCAGCGTTGGGGTAGGGGGCTATGGCTACACCTTC. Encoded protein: CSVGVGGYGYTF.